Listed below are T cell receptor beta chains from one sample, sequenced in a study of T cells in Graves' hyperthyroidism and ophthalmopathy. One entry per CDR3 protein results from TCRdb running MiXCR on the multiplex PCR reads. The data contain some 300,000 distinct CDR3 sequences, roughly 19% of them singletons. Sequenced: blood. Receptor source: a man between 45 and 60 years old with Graves' ophthalmopathy. Both conserved end residues are part of each CDR3. A D gene is named only where the DNA matches it firmly. Clone size, where shown, is once, few, many, or a class for clones that have expanded.

V: TRBV7-9; J: TRBJ2-1; size: many; D: TRBD2; DNA: TGTGCCAGCAGCTTAGCGATTCGGGAGGGCTACAATGAGCAGTTCTTC; CDR3: CASSLAIREGYNEQFF
V: TRBV19; J: TRBJ2-1; size: few; D: .; DNA: TGTGCCAGTAGTAAAAGGACAGCGTCCTCCTACAATGAGCAGTTCTTC; CDR3: CASSKRTASSYNEQFF
V: TRBV15; J: TRBJ2-5; size: many; D: .; DNA: TGTGCCACCAGCGGGCCAGCGGTTTCGCGAGAGACCCAGTACTTC; CDR3: CATSGPAVSRETQYF
V: TRBV7-9; J: TRBJ2-7; size: .; D: .; DNA: TGTGCCAGCAGTTATGCTGGCAGGGGATCCTCCTACGAGCAGTACTTC; CDR3: CASSYAGRGSSYEQYF
V: TRBV11-2; J: TRBJ1-5; size: many; D: .; DNA: TGTGCCAGCAGCTTAGAAAACAATCAGCCCCAGCATTTT; CDR3: CASSLENNQPQHF
V: TRBV9; J: TRBJ2-1; size: .; D: TRBD2; DNA: TGTGCCAGCAGCCTCGCTAGCGGGAGGGCCAATGAGCAGTTCTTC; CDR3: CASSLASGRANEQFF
V: TRBV7-3; J: TRBJ2-5; size: .; D: .; DNA: TGTGCCAGCAGCAGAACAGGGACGGAGACCCAGTACTTC; CDR3: CASSRTGTETQYF
V: TRBV20-1; J: TRBJ1-5; size: .; D: TRBD1; DNA: TGCAGTGCTAGAGATCTCGACAGGGGGGTTCAGCCCCAGCATTTT; CDR3: CSARDLDRGVQPQHF
V: TRBV15; J: TRBJ2-6; size: .; D: .; DNA: TGTGCCACCAGCAGAGGCGAGGGTGGGGCCAACATCCTGACTTTC; CDR3: CATSRGEGGANILTF
V: TRBV30; J: TRBJ1-2; size: few; D: TRBD1; DNA: TGTGCCTGGAGTGTTGGACAGGTTAATGGCTACACCTTC; CDR3: CAWSVGQVNGYTF
V: TRBV10-2; J: TRBJ2-5; size: .; D: .; DNA: TGCGCCAGCAGTTCCACAAATTATTCACCTCGGGAGACCCAGTACTTC; CDR3: CASSSTNYSPRETQYF
V: TRBV10-3; J: TRBJ2-5; size: .; D: .; DNA: TGTGCCATCAGTGTAGGGGGAGAGGAGGCCCAGTACTTC; CDR3: CAISVGGEEAQYF
V: TRBV20-1; J: TRBJ2-7; size: many; D: TRBD2; DNA: TGCAGTGCGCGAACTAGCGGAGGTCCCCACTCCTACGAGCAGTACTTC; CDR3: CSARTSGGPHSYEQYF
V: TRBV11-2; J: TRBJ2-5; size: .; D: TRBD2; DNA: TGTGCCAGCAGCTTTGGGGCCCTAGCGGGAGGTGTGGAGACCCAGTACTTC; CDR3: CASSFGALAGGVETQYF
V: TRBV7-2; J: TRBJ2-7; size: many; D: TRBD2; DNA: TGTGCCAGCAGCCTAATGGCGGGACTAGCGGGAGTAGGAGAGCAGTACTTC; CDR3: CASSLMAGLAGVGEQYF
V: TRBV3-1; J: TRBJ2-7; size: many; D: .; DNA: TGTGCCAGCAGCTCGACAGACACGCTATCCTACGAGCAGTACTTC; CDR3: CASSSTDTLSYEQYF
V: TRBV7-3; J: TRBJ1-5; size: .; D: .; DNA: TGCGCCAGCAGCCAAGACCTACAGGGCACAGGACAGCCCCAGCATTTT; CDR3: CASSQDLQGTGQPQHF
V: TRBV6-1; J: TRBJ2-7; size: many; D: TRBD2; DNA: TGTGCCAGCAGTGAAGCCGCTCGAGCGGGAGGGCCGCGCGAGCAGTACTTC; CDR3: CASSEAARAGGPREQYF
V: TRBV28; J: TRBJ1-2; size: many; D: .; DNA: TGTGCCAGCAGTTTTGCAGGGAACTATGGCTACACCTTC; CDR3: CASSFAGNYGYTF
V: TRBV5-1; J: TRBJ2-3; size: many; D: TRBD1; DNA: TGTGCCAGCAGCTCCGGGACAGGGGGAACAGATACGCAGTATTTT; CDR3: CASSSGTGGTDTQYF
V: TRBV18; J: TRBJ2-1; size: few; D: .; DNA: TGTGCCAGCTCACCACCCGGGAAACAGGGAGGCTACAATGAGCAGTTCTTC; CDR3: CASSPPGKQGGYNEQFF
V: TRBV10-1; J: TRBJ2-3; size: .; D: .; DNA: TGCGCCAGCAGTGGGAACCGCCGGGGTGAGACAGATACGCAGTATTTT; CDR3: CASSGNRRGETDTQYF
V: TRBV20-1; J: TRBJ2-3; size: .; D: .; DNA: TGCAGTGCTAGTAGAATCACTGGCACAGATACGCAGTATTTT; CDR3: CSASRITGTDTQYF
V: TRBV19; J: TRBJ2-1; size: .; D: TRBD2; DNA: TGTGCCAGTAGTATACCAGCGGGAGGAGAGCAGTTCTTC; CDR3: CASSIPAGGEQFF
V: TRBV27; J: TRBJ2-1; size: many; D: TRBD2; DNA: TGTGCCAGCAGTTTGTTGGGTGTGGCGGGAGGGCCGGAGAACAATGAGCAGTTCTTC; CDR3: CASSLLGVAGGPENNEQFF
V: TRBV19; J: TRBJ1-6; size: once; D: .; DNA: TGTGCCAGTACAATGGAACGGGCCTATAATTCACCCCTCCACTTT; CDR3: CASTMERAYNSPLHF
V: TRBV18; J: TRBJ2-3; size: few; D: TRBD2; DNA: TGTGCCAGCTCTTCGACTAGCGGGATAAGAGATACGCAGTATTTT; CDR3: CASSSTSGIRDTQYF